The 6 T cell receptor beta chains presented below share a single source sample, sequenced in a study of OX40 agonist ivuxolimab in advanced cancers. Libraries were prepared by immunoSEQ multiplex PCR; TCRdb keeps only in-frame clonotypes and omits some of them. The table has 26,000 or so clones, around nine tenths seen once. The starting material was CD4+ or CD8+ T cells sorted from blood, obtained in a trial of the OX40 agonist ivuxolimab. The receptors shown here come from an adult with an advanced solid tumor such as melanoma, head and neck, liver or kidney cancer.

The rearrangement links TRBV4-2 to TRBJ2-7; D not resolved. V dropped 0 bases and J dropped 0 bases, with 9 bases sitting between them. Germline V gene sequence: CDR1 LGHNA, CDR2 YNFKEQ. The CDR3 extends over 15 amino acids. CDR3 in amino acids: CASSQDLVSSYEQYF. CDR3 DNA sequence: TGTGCCAGCAGCCAAGATTTAGTGAGCTCCTACGAGCAGTACTTC.

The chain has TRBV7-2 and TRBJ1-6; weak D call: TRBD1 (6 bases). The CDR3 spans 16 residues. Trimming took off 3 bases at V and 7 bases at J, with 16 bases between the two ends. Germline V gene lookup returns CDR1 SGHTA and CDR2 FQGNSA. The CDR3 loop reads CASSLYSGGRNSPLHF. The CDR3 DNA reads TGTGCCAGCAGCTTGTACTCCGGGGGGCGGAATTCACCCCTCCACTTT.

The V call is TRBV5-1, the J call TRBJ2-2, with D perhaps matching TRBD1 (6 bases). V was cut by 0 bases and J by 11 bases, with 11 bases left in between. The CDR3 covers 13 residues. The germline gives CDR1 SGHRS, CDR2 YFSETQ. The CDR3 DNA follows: TGCGCCAGCAGCTTGGACAGGGTGGGTGAGCTGTTTTTT. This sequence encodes CASSLDRVGELFF.

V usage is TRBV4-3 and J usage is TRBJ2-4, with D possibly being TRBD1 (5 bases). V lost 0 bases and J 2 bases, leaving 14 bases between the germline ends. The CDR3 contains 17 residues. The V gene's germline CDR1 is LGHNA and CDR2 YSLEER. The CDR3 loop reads CASSQDGQGSTKNIQYF. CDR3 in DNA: TGCGCCAGCAGCCAAGATGGGCAGGGTTCAACCAAAAACATTCAGTACTTC.

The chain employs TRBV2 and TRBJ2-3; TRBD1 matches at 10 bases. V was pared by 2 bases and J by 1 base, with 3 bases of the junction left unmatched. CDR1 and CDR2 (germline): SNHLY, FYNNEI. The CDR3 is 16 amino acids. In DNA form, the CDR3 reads TGTGCCAGCAGTGAATGGGGGACAGGGGGCACAGATACGCAGTATTTT. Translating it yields CASSEWGTGGTDTQYF.

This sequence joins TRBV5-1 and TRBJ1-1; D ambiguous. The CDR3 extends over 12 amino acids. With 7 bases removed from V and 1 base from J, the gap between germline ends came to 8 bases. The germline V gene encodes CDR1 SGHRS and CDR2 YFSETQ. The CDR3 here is CASGDGNTEAFF. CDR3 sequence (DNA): TGCGCCAGCGGAGACGGGAACACTGAAGCTTTCTTT. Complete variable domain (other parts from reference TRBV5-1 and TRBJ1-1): KAGVTQTPRYLIKTRGQQVTLSCSPISGHRSVSWYQQTPGQGLQFLFEYFSETQRNKGNFPGRFSGRQFSNSRSEMNVSTLELGDSALYLCASGDGNTEAFFGQGTRLTVV.